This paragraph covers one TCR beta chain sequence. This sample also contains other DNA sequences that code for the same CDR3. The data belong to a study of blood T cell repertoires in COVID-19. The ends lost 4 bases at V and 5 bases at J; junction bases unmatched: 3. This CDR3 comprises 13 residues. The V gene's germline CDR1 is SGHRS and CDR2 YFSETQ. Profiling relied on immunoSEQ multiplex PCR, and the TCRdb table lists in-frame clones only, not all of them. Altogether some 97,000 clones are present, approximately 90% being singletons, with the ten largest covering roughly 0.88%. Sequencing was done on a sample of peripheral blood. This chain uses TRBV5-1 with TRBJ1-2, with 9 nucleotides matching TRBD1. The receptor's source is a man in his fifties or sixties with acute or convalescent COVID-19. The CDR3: CASSPGQGYGYTF. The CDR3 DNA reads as TGCGCCAGCAGCCCCGGACAGGGGTATGGCTACACCTTC.